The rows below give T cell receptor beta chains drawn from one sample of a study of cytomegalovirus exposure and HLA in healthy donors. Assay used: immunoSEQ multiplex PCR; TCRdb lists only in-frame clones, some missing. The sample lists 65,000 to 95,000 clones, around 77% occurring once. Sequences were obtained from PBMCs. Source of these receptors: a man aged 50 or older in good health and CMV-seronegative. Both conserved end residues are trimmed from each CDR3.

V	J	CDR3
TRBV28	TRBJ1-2	ASRGSQASYGYT
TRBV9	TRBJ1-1	ASSVGQGPSEAF
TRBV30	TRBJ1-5	AWALRGGYQPQH
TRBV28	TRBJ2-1	ASSLPMSEQF
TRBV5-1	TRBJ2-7	ASSTRDRDYEQY
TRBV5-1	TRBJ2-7	ASSLEGLGFVQY
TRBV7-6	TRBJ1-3	ASSLAGTGSGNTIY
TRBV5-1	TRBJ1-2	ASSLDDPRGYGYT
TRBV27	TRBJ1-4	ASSLTAATNEKLF
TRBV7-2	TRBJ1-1	ASSKRTGGLGDTEAF
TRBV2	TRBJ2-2	ASSVLRNTGELF
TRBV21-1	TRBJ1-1	ASSHRGEAF
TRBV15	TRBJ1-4	ATSRAGGGEKLF
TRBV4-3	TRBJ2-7	ASSQDETGVTYEQY
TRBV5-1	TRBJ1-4	ASSPPDREKLF
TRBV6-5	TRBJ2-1	ASSDEYEQF
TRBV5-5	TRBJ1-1	ASSMTSAEAF
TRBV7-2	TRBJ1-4	ASSLDRRVLF
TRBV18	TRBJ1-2	ASSPQGTLGYGYT
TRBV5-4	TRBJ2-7	ASKETGAHEQY
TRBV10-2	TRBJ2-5	ASSVLAGVQETQY
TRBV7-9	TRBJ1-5	SSSFSGQPQH
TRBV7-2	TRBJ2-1	ASSLWVSGGSSYNEQF
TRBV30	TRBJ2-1	ASRGPLPGEQF
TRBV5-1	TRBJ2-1	ASALGEDEQF
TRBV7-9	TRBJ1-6	SSSRSNSPLH
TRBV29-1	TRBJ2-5	SAYYLAGLQETQY
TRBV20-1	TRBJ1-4	SADSNEKLF
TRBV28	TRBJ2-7	ASQGRHEQY
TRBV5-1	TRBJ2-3	ASSLERGPRDTQY
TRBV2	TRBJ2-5	ATRGGARETQY
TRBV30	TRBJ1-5	AWSVQENQPQH
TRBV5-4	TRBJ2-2	ASSSETGELF
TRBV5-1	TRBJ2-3	ASSWRGSWTDTQY
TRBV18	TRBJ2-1	ASYPAVGALNEQF
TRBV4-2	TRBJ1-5	ASSRPGTGYQPQH
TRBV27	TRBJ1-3	ASSSGGSSGNTIY
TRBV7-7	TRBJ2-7	ASSLGRGSSYEQY
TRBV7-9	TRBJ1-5	SSSTGGNQPQH
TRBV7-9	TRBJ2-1	ASSLSSPLLYNEQF
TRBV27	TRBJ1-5	ASSLMSDQPQH
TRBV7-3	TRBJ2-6	ASTPAGQANVLT
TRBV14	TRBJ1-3	ASSVRQGNTIY
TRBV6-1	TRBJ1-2	ASGRQSNYGYT
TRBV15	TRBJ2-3	ATSRGGAGTDTQY